These 25 T cell receptor beta chains share one sample of origin, sequenced in a study of T cell responses to AZD1222 COVID-19 vaccine (dated by TCRdb to about 2021). Library construction relied on the immunoSEQ multiplex PCR assay. Not all clones reach the TCRdb copy of this immuneACCESS table, which keeps in-frame sequences only. Checked studies attribute under half of the gap to unresolved V genes and leave the rest unexplained. The sample yields about 96,000 clones; approximately 88% were counted once. The top ten clonotypes cover approximately 2.8% of the sample. The sample's time point, from its label and the paper: baseline before first vaccination. Sample: peripheral blood, taken on day 0 of AZD1222 vaccination. The source of these receptors is an adult in good health.

The chain uses TRBV5-1 and TRBJ1-1; 11 nucleotides agree with TRBD1. V was clipped by 0 bases and J by 7 bases; unmatched bases: 5. CDR1 is SGHRS and CDR2 is YFSETQ in the germline V gene. The CDR3 length is 15 residues. CDR3 coding DNA: TGCGCCAGCAGCTTGGCGGGACAGGGGGTTAATGAAGCTTTCTTT. Encoded protein: CASSLAGQGVNEAFF.

The chain uses TRBV9 and TRBJ2-1, with 10 bases identical to TRBD2. CDR1 is SGDLS, CDR2 YYNGEE, per germline. The junction had 4 bases not matched to a gene; V was cut back by 3 bases and J by 4 bases. CDR3 size: 15 residues. The CDR3 bases are TGTGCCAGCAGCGGTAGCGGGAGGCATTACAATGAGCAGTTCTTC. Protein product: CASSGSGRHYNEQFF. The full variable domain, with the rest looked up from reference TRBV9 and TRBJ2-1, is DSGVTQTPKHLITATGQRVTLRCSPRSGDLSVYWYQQSLDQGLQFLIQYYNGEERAKGNILERFSAQQFPDLHSELNLSSLELGDSALYFCASSGSGRHYNEQFFGPGTRLTVL.

This clone was counted a few times. The CDR3 loop is CASSRDSTNTEAFF. CDR3 nucleotides: TGTGCCAGTAGCCGGGACAGTACTAACACTGAAGCTTTCTTT. The gene calls are TRBV19 and TRBJ1-1; 7 nucleotides align to TRBD1. Trimming removed 6 bases from V and 2 bases from J; junction bases left unmatched: 6. The CDR3 runs 14 residues. The germline CDR1 and CDR2 sequences are LNHDA and SQIVND (reference sequence).

This clone was seen only once. The chain couples TRBV6-5 to TRBJ1-5; D perhaps matches TRBD1 (6 bases). Germline assignment: CDR1 MNHEY and CDR2 SVGAGI. CDR3 size: 14 residues. Trimming stripped 5 bases from V and 2 bases from J, with 10 bases between. CDR3 DNA sequence: TGTGCCAGCAGTCAGGGGACGGGCAATCAGCCCCAGCATTTT. The encoded protein is CASSQGTGNQPQHF.

J is TRBJ1-2 and V is TRBV30; D unclear. The CDR3 sequence is 11 residues long. Trimming took 3 bases from V and 5 from J, leaving 7 bases between them. In germline, CDR1 is GTSNPN, CDR2 SVGIG (reference sequence). CDR3 bases: TGTGCCTGGAGCCAGAGTTATGGCTACACCTTC. Translation: CAWSQSYGYTF.

In its sample, this clone was seen once. V gene TRBV5-1 combines with J gene TRBJ2-1; D might be TRBD1 (5 bases). The CDR3 runs 14 residues. Germline-derived CDR1 and CDR2 are SGHRS and YFSETQ. Trimming removed 0 bases from V and 9 bases from J, with 13 bases in between. Here the CDR3 DNA reads TGCGCCAGCAGCTTGGAGGGGTATATGAGTGAGCAGTTCTTC. It is translated as CASSLEGYMSEQFF.

V usage is TRBV5-1 and J usage is TRBJ2-3; TRBD2 might be the D (5 bases). V lost 0 bases, J lost 2 bases, and 10 bases lay in between. The CDR3 extends over 15 amino acids. CDR1 is SGHRS and CDR2 is YFSETQ in the germline V gene. The CDR3 region has the DNA TGCGCCAGCAGCTTGGAGGGAGCCCCCACAGATACGCAGTATTTT. Encoded protein: CASSLEGAPTDTQYF.

The chain couples TRBV7-3 to TRBJ2-2; 11 nucleotides agree with TRBD2. V shed 5 bases, J shed 8 bases, and the junction held 13 bases outside the gene matches. Germline V gene sequence: CDR1 SGHTA, CDR2 FQGTGA. There are 17 residues in the CDR3. CDR3 protein: CASSRQSSGRAGGELFF. CDR3 bases: TGTGCCAGCAGCCGCCAAAGTAGCGGGAGGGCCGGTGGGGAGCTGTTTTTT.

The chain joins TRBV6-1 to TRBJ2-7, with 9 bases matching TRBD1. The CDR3 is 14 amino acids. Germline lookup yields CDR1 MNHNS and CDR2 SASEGT. After removal of 3 bases from V and 3 bases from J, the junction contained 3 bases not matched to a gene. CDR3 sequence (DNA): TGTGCCAGCAGTGAGGGGACAGGGTTCTACGAGCAGTACTTC. As protein: CASSEGTGFYEQYF.

The chain uses TRBV7-9 and TRBJ2-1; TRBD1 or TRBD2 may be the D gene (5 bases each). V gave up 0 bases and J gave up 9 bases, with 18 bases separating them. Germline V gene data show CDR1 as SEHNR and CDR2 as FQNEAQ (reference sequence). This CDR3 has 16 residues. The CDR3: CASSLARENRGREQFF. DNA of the CDR3: TGTGCCAGCAGCTTAGCGAGGGAAAATAGGGGCCGTGAGCAGTTCTTC. Using reference TRBV7-9 and TRBJ2-1 for the parts outside the CDR3, the full variable domain is DTGVSQNPRHKITKRGQNVTFRCDPISEHNRLYWYRQTLGQGPEFLTYFQNEAQLEKSRLLSDRFSAERPKGSFSTLEIQRTEQGDSAMYLCASSLARENRGREQFFGPGTRLTVL.

The chain couples TRBV27 to TRBJ2-2; TRBD1 matches 7 bases. The CDR3 runs 14 residues. V gave up 5 bases and J gave up 5 bases; unmatched junction bases: 5. Germline CDR1 is MNHEY and CDR2 is SMNVEV (reference sequence). CDR3 nucleotide sequence: TGTGCCAGCAGTCCCCGGGACAGAACCGGGGAGCTGTTTTTT. Protein sequence: CASSPRDRTGELFF.

CDR3 region: CASSLRGYHQPQHF. The CDR3 nucleotides read TGTGCCAGCAGTTTACGGGGGTACCATCAGCCCCAGCATTTT. The V and J genes are TRBV28 and TRBJ1-5; TRBD1 might be the D (5 bases). Trimming pared 2 bases from V and 5 bases from J, leaving 10 bases between. The germline V gene has CDR1 MDHEN and CDR2 SYDVKM. This CDR3 contains 14 residues.

This clone was detected only a few times. Distinct nucleotide sequences in the sample also encode this CDR3. The chain employs TRBV12-3 or TRBV12-4 and TRBJ1-1; no definite D call. This CDR3 comprises 13 residues. V lost 1 base and J lost 1, with 4 bases in between. CDR3 sequence (DNA): TGTGCCAGCAGTTTAGGGGGGAACACTGAAGCTTTCTTT. Translation: CASSLGGNTEAFF.

This clone came up once. The chain joins TRBV5-5 to TRBJ1-2; 10 nucleotides align to TRBD1. Germline loops: CDR1 SGHKS, CDR2 YYEKEE (reference sequence). Germline trimming cut 0 bases from V and 4 bases from J; bases unmatched to any gene: 6. The CDR3 consists of 16 residues. CDR3 nucleotides: TGTGCCAGCAGCTTGGTTTCGGGACAGGGGACCTATGGCTACACCTTC. It translates to CASSLVSGQGTYGYTF.

The chain has TRBV6-5 and TRBJ1-2; tentatively, D is TRBD1 (5 bases). In germline, CDR1 is MNHEY, CDR2 SVGAGI. V was trimmed by 4 bases and J by 3 bases, leaving 9 bases between them. CDR3 size: 13 residues. The CDR3 DNA reads as TGTGCCAGCAGTTCAGGGAGAGACTATGGCTACACCTTC. Translation gives CASSSGRDYGYTF.

V usage is TRBV4-1 and J usage is TRBJ1-5, with D uncertain. The V and J ends lost 4 bases and 3 bases respectively, with 13 bases between them. CDR1 is MGHRA, CDR2 YSYEKL, per germline. This CDR3 comprises 15 residues. CDR3 sequence: CASSRSAGSNQPQHF. DNA for the CDR3: TGCGCCAGCAGCCGGTCGGCAGGTTCCAATCAGCCCCAGCATTTT.

The chain carries TRBV12-5 and TRBJ2-4, with D possibly being TRBD2 (6 bases). The CDR3 spans 14 residues. The V gene lost 3 bases and the J gene lost 1 base, with 7 bases spanning the gap. Germline CDR1 reads LGHNT; CDR2 reads FRNRAP. CDR3: CASGLGGAKNIQYF. Written as DNA, the CDR3 is TGTGCTAGTGGTTTAGGAGGGGCCAAAAACATTCAGTACTTC.

This chain connects TRBV18 to TRBJ2-7; 9 bases match TRBD2. V dropped 2 bases and J dropped 6; count of bases not matched to a gene: 14. The CDR3 totals 17 residues. Germline lookup yields CDR1 KGHSH and CDR2 LQKENI. The CDR3 loop is CASSPKAGGPAGVEQYF. The CDR3 DNA sequence: TGTGCCAGCTCACCAAAGGCGGGAGGGCCTGCCGGAGTCGAGCAGTACTTC.

The chain employs TRBV30 and TRBJ1-3; TRBD1 aligns across 8 bases. V shed 3 bases and J 2 bases; nucleotides not matched to a gene: 9. Germline loops: CDR1 GTSNPN, CDR2 SVGIG (reference sequence). This CDR3 comprises 16 residues. The CDR3 DNA is TGTGCCTGGAGCACGAAGACAGGGGCAACTGGAAACACCATATATTTT. Its translation: CAWSTKTGATGNTIYF.

The CDR3 region is CASSSGMSYEQYF. CDR3 nucleotide sequence: TGTGCCAGCAGTTCTGGGATGTCCTACGAGCAGTACTTC. The chain has TRBV6-6 and TRBJ2-7; the D is unclear. Looked up from germline, CDR1 is MNHNY and CDR2 is SVGAGI (reference sequence). The CDR3 is 13 residues long. Trimming took 4 bases from V and 1 from J, leaving 8 bases between them.

The chain recombines TRBV19 with TRBJ2-3; 9 bases map to TRBD2. Germline assignment: CDR1 LNHDA and CDR2 SQIVND (reference sequence). This CDR3 has 15 residues. Unmatched junction bases numbered 6, after V lost 5 bases and J lost 3 bases. CDR3 nucleotides: TGTGCCAGTAGTGAGACTAGCGGTGGAACAGATACGCAGTATTTT. It codes for CASSETSGGTDTQYF.

The CDR3 sequence: CASSIYVRSRDTEAFF. CDR3 in DNA: TGCGCCAGCAGCATATATGTCCGATCCAGGGACACTGAAGCTTTCTTT. This chain connects TRBV5-1 to TRBJ1-1, with D maybe TRBD1 (5 bases). Trimming left V 4 bases short and J 3 bases short, with 19 bases between. The CDR3 runs to 16 residues. Germline CDR1 is SGHRS and CDR2 is YFSETQ.

The chain recombines TRBV18 with TRBJ1-2; D remains unclear. The CDR3 has 14 amino acids. The germline V gene encodes CDR1 KGHSH and CDR2 LQKENI. V was trimmed by 1 base and J by 8 bases, leaving 14 bases between them. The DNA for the CDR3 is TGTGCCAGCTCACCACTGGAGAGGTTGGGCGGCTACACCTTC. This translates into CASSPLERLGGYTF.

The chain employs TRBV9 and TRBJ2-7; possibly TRBD1 or TRBD2 for D (6 bases each). CDR1 SGDLS and CDR2 YYNGEE come from the germline V gene. V lost 7 bases and J lost 2, with 13 bases in between. The CDR3 is 13 amino acids. The CDR3 DNA follows: TGTGCCAGCGGAGGGGGGACGGCCTACGAGCAGTACTTC. Translation: CASGGGTAYEQYF.

The chain is built from TRBV11-2 and TRBJ2-7, with 9 bases identical to TRBD1. Germline assignment: CDR1 SGHAT and CDR2 FQNNGV. The CDR3 contains 14 residues. The trim removed 3 bases at V and 7 bases at J, leaving 7 bases unmatched. CDR3 bases: TGTGCCAGCAGCTTTGGACAGGGGATGGGTGAGCAGTACTTC. Protein: CASSFGQGMGEQYF.